The T cell receptor beta chain under discussion was sequenced for a study of T cell repertoires in cytomegalovirus infection. Whole-study context: Public TCR beta signatures provided an indication of both CMV infection and a matching HLA type.

This clonotype was found once. Antigen unknown. With 6 bases clipped from V and 7 bases from J, the junction kept 17 bases outside the gene matches. Germline V gives CDR1 KGHSH, CDR2 LQKENI. The CDR3 has 17 residues. TCRdb passed the reads through MiXCR, listing each CDR3 protein once. The sample records 450,000 to 650,000 distinct CDR3 sequences, around 27% being singletons. Study findings and constraints: Predominance within the ex vivo response was attributable to HLA-C-restricted CMV-specific TCR beta clonotypes.

The chain combines TRBV18 with TRBJ2-1, with TRBD2 identical over 8 bases. The sample comprised PBMCs. The TCR comes from a human donor in good health (CMV status not recorded). Some clones in this sample may be carry-over from other donors' samples. The CDR3 nucleotides read TGTGCCAGCTCTCCCCCGCCGGGGGGGGCGCCGGGGAATGAGCAGTTCTTC. Protein sequence: CASSPPPGGAPGNEQFF.